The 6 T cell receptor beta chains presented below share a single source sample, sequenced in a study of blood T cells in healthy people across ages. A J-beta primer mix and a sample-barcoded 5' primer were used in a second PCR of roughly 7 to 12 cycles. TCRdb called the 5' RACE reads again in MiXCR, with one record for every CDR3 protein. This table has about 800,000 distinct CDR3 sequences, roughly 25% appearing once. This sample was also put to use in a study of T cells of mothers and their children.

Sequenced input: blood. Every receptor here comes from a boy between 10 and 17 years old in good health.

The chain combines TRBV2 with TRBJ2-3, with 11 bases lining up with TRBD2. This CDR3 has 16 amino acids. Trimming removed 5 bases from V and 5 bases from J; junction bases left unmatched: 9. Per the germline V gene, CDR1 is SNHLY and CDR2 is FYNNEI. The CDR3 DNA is TGTGCCAGCAGTTTAGCGGGGGGGCTAGTCCTAGATACGCAGTATTTT. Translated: CASSLAGGLVLDTQYF.

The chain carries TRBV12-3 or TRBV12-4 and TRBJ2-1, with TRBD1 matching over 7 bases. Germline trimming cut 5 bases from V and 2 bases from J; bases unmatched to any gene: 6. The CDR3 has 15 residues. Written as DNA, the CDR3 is TGTGCCAGCAGTCCATACAGGGGAGCCTACAATGAGCAGTTCTTC. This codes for CASSPYRGAYNEQFF.

This CDR3 reads CASRQTPNGSYF. The CDR3 region has the DNA TGTGCCAGCAGACAGACACCTAACGGCTCGTACTTC. The J gene is TRBJ2-5, the V gene TRBV7-2; D is unresolved. V shed 6 bases and J shed 13 bases, with 18 bases lying between them. The CDR3 sequence is 12 residues long. CDR1 and CDR2 (germline): SGHTA, FQGNSA.

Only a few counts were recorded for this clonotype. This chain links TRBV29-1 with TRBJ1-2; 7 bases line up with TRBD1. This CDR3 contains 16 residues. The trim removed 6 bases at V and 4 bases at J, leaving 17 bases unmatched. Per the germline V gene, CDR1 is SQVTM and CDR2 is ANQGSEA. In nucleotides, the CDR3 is TGCAGCGTGAGGGGGCCAGGGGGAGCACCTACCTATGGCTACACCTTC. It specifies CSVRGPGGAPTYGYTF.

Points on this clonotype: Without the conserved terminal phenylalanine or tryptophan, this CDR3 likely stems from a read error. The CDR3 loop reads CASSLETGDHPYEQYS. CDR3 sequence (DNA): TGTGCCAGCAGCTTAGAGACAGGGGACCACCCCTACGAGCAGTACTCC. The rearrangement uses TRBV7-8 and TRBJ2-5; the match to TRBD1 covers 8 bases. The tail of the sequence fits TRBJ2-7 better, so the J call may be wrong. CDR1 and CDR2 from the germline V gene are SGHVS and FQNEAQ. The CDR3 loop spans 16 amino acids.

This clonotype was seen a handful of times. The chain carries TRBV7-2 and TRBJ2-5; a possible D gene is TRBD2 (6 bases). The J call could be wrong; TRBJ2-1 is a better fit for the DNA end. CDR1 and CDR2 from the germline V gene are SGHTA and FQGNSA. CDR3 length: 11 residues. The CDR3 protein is CASSSGTVQFF. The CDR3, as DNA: TGTGCCAGCAGCTCCGGGACTGTTCAGTTCTTC.